This TCR beta chain was captured by sequencing in a study of blood T cell repertoires in COVID-19. Background on the study: Collection of acute and convalescent COVID-19 samples took place in the United States, Italy and Spain. PBMCs, B-cell-depleted T cells, or T cells were the source of the cDNA or gDNA that made up the material.

As handled by the study authors: Researchers report that nucleated cell counts were estimated from reference gene primer amplification. Sequenced by immunoSEQ multiplex PCR; TCRdb stores in-frame clones only, minus some. V and J calls plus clone size are reproduced from that table; the DNA served to infer D and trimming. The sample carries about 360,000 clones, roughly 86% recorded once. After removal of 5 bases from V and 8 bases from J, the junction contained 5 bases not matched to a gene. The CDR3 loop spans 13 amino acids. The origin of this receptor is a human donor in a cohort sampled during active COVID-19. The chain links TRBV12-3 or TRBV12-4 to TRBJ1-2; 10 bases are a match to TRBD1. What was sequenced was peripheral blood. CDR3 DNA sequence: TGTGCCAGCAGTGCGGGACAGGGGTACGGCTACACCTTC. Translation: CASSAGQGYGYTF.